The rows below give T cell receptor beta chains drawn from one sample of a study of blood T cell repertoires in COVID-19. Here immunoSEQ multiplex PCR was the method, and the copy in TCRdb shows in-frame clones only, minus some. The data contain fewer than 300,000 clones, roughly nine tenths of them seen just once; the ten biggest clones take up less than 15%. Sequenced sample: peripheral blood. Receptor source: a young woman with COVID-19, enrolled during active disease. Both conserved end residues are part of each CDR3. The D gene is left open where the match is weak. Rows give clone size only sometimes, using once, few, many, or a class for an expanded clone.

cdr3_aa: CASSWARDRVTDTQYF; cdr3_nt: TGCGCCAGCAGCTGGGCCCGGGACAGGGTAACAGATACGCAGTATTTT; j_call: TRBJ2-3; clone_size: -; d_call: TRBD1; v_call: TRBV5-1
cdr3_aa: CASSLAGRAEAFF; cdr3_nt: TGCGCCAGCAGCTTGGCCGGCAGGGCTGAAGCTTTCTTT; j_call: TRBJ1-1; clone_size: -; d_call: -; v_call: TRBV5-1
cdr3_aa: CASSQLAGGYEQYF; cdr3_nt: TGTGCCAGCAGCCAATTAGCGGGGGGTTACGAGCAGTACTTC; j_call: TRBJ2-7; clone_size: -; d_call: TRBD2; v_call: TRBV3-1/TRBV3-2
cdr3_aa: CASSPKETQYF; cdr3_nt: TGTGCCAGCAGCCCAAAAGAGACCCAGTACTTC; j_call: TRBJ2-5; clone_size: -; d_call: -; v_call: TRBV11-2
cdr3_aa: CASSLQGQGTMNTEAFF; cdr3_nt: TGCGCCAGCAGCTTGCAGGGACAGGGGACCATGAACACTGAAGCTTTCTTT; j_call: TRBJ1-1; clone_size: -; d_call: TRBD1; v_call: TRBV5-1
cdr3_aa: CASSQMDRDPYEQYF; cdr3_nt: TGCGCCAGCAGCCAGATGGACAGGGACCCCTACGAGCAGTACTTC; j_call: TRBJ2-7; clone_size: -; d_call: TRBD1; v_call: TRBV4-1
cdr3_aa: CASSFGGGTQYF; cdr3_nt: TGTGCCAGCAGTTTCGGTGGCGGGACCCAGTACTTC; j_call: TRBJ2-5; clone_size: -; d_call: -; v_call: TRBV6-2/TRBV6-3
cdr3_aa: CASSQDPHGTTYEQYF; cdr3_nt: TGCGCCAGCAGCCAAGACCCCCACGGGACTACCTACGAGCAGTACTTC; j_call: TRBJ2-7; clone_size: -; d_call: TRBD2; v_call: TRBV4-1
cdr3_aa: CASISRGLRTQNTEAFF; cdr3_nt: TGTGCCAGTATCTCTAGAGGCCTCCGGACACAGAACACTGAAGCTTTCTTT; j_call: TRBJ1-1; clone_size: -; d_call: -; v_call: TRBV19
cdr3_aa: CASSLQGRREEQYF; cdr3_nt: TGCGCCAGCAGCTTACAGGGGCGGCGGGAAGAGCAGTACTTC; j_call: TRBJ2-7; clone_size: -; d_call: -; v_call: TRBV23-1
cdr3_aa: CATSTELKNSPLHF; cdr3_nt: TGTGCCACCTCGACAGAACTGAAAAATTCACCCCTCCACTTT; j_call: TRBJ1-6; clone_size: -; d_call: -; v_call: TRBV18
cdr3_aa: CASSTPTGPGYTF; cdr3_nt: TGTGCCAGTAGTACCCCCACAGGGCCTGGCTACACCTTC; j_call: TRBJ1-2; clone_size: -; d_call: -; v_call: TRBV19
cdr3_aa: CAKQGTGTNEKLFF; cdr3_nt: TGTGCCAAACAGGGTACGGGGACTAATGAAAAACTGTTTTTT; j_call: TRBJ1-4; clone_size: -; d_call: -; v_call: TRBV2
cdr3_aa: CATSSFNEQFF; cdr3_nt: TGTGCCACCTCTAGTTTCAATGAGCAGTTCTTC; j_call: TRBJ2-1; clone_size: -; d_call: -; v_call: TRBV24-1
cdr3_aa: CASSPFGTSGATLTDTQYF; cdr3_nt: TGTGCCAGCAGTCCTTTCGGGACTAGCGGGGCCACCCTCACAGATACGCAGTATTTT; j_call: TRBJ2-3; clone_size: -; d_call: TRBD2; v_call: TRBV28
cdr3_aa: CASSLEVAGGNTGELFF; cdr3_nt: TGCGCCAGCAGCTTGGAAGTAGCGGGGGGTAACACCGGGGAGCTGTTTTTT; j_call: TRBJ2-2; clone_size: once; d_call: TRBD2; v_call: TRBV5-1
cdr3_aa: CASSSPRQGGGYTF; cdr3_nt: TGTGCCAGCAGCTCGCCGCGGCAGGGTGGGGGCTACACCTTC; j_call: TRBJ1-2; clone_size: -; d_call: -; v_call: TRBV11-2
cdr3_aa: CASSYSGTGGVQYF; cdr3_nt: TGTGCCAGCAGTTACTCAGGGACAGGGGGCGTGCAGTACTTC; j_call: TRBJ2-7; clone_size: -; d_call: TRBD1; v_call: TRBV6-5
cdr3_aa: CASSHTNRRGNEQFF; cdr3_nt: TGTGCCAGCAGCCATACCAATCGAAGAGGAAATGAGCAGTTCTTC; j_call: TRBJ2-1; clone_size: -; d_call: -; v_call: TRBV3-1/TRBV3-2
cdr3_aa: CASSLLGPTGIAFF; cdr3_nt: TGTGCCAGCAGTTTATTGGGGCCGACAGGGATTGCTTTCTTT; j_call: TRBJ1-1; clone_size: -; d_call: TRBD1; v_call: TRBV27
cdr3_aa: CASSYSSTKQGSPLHF; cdr3_nt: TGTGCCAGCAGTTACTCTTCGACCAAACAGGGCTCACCCCTCCACTTT; j_call: TRBJ1-6; clone_size: -; d_call: -; v_call: TRBV6-6
cdr3_aa: CASSQGTSGGAWETQYF; cdr3_nt: TGCGCCAGCAGCCAAGGGACTAGCGGGGGGGCCTGGGAGACCCAGTACTTC; j_call: TRBJ2-5; clone_size: -; d_call: TRBD2; v_call: TRBV4-1
cdr3_aa: CASSAPDSGANVLTF; cdr3_nt: TGTGCCAGCAGCGCCCCAGACTCTGGGGCCAACGTCCTGACTTTC; j_call: TRBJ2-6; clone_size: -; d_call: -; v_call: TRBV7-9
cdr3_aa: CASSPRGAAGELFF; cdr3_nt: TGTGCCAGCAGCCCGCGGGGGGCTGCCGGGGAGCTGTTTTTT; j_call: TRBJ2-2; clone_size: few; d_call: TRBD2; v_call: TRBV9
cdr3_aa: CASSFQRMTSTDTQYF; cdr3_nt: TGTGCCAGCAGTTTCCAGCGCATGACTAGCACAGATACGCAGTATTTT; j_call: TRBJ2-3; clone_size: -; d_call: -; v_call: TRBV27
cdr3_aa: CASSTVRGGELFF; cdr3_nt: TGTGCCAGCAGCACCGTCAGGGGCGGGGAGCTGTTTTTT; j_call: TRBJ2-2; clone_size: -; d_call: -; v_call: TRBV5-6
cdr3_aa: CASSSGGDNEQFF; cdr3_nt: TGTGCCAGCAGTTCCGGGGGAGACAATGAGCAGTTCTTC; j_call: TRBJ2-1; clone_size: -; d_call: -; v_call: TRBV11-3
cdr3_aa: CASNPSGGHNEQFF; cdr3_nt: TGCGCCAGCAATCCTAGCGGGGGTCACAATGAGCAGTTCTTC; j_call: TRBJ2-1; clone_size: -; d_call: TRBD2; v_call: TRBV10-2
cdr3_aa: CASSQTASHNQPQHF; cdr3_nt: TGTGCCAGCTCACAGACAGCGAGCCACAATCAGCCCCAGCATTTT; j_call: TRBJ1-5; clone_size: once; d_call: -; v_call: TRBV6-5
cdr3_aa: CAWSTRLSNEKLFF; cdr3_nt: TGTGCCTGGAGTACCCGTCTATCTAATGAAAAACTGTTTTTT; j_call: TRBJ1-4; clone_size: -; d_call: -; v_call: TRBV30
cdr3_aa: CASSLAGGDYSYEQYF; cdr3_nt: TGCGCCAGCAGCTTGGCCGGGGGGGACTATTCCTACGAGCAGTACTTC; j_call: TRBJ2-7; clone_size: -; d_call: TRBD2; v_call: TRBV5-1
cdr3_aa: CASSPQSGIYEQYF; cdr3_nt: TGTGCCAGCAGCCCCCAGAGCGGGATCTACGAGCAGTACTTC; j_call: TRBJ2-7; clone_size: -; d_call: TRBD2; v_call: TRBV9
cdr3_aa: CASSLTGGLYNEQFF; cdr3_nt: TGTGCCAGCAGCTTAACAGGGGGCCTCTACAATGAGCAGTTCTTC; j_call: TRBJ2-1; clone_size: -; d_call: TRBD1; v_call: TRBV11-1
cdr3_aa: CASSYGGLAHNEQFF; cdr3_nt: TGTGCCAGCAGTTACGGGGGACTAGCTCACAATGAGCAGTTCTTC; j_call: TRBJ2-1; clone_size: -; d_call: TRBD2; v_call: TRBV6-5
cdr3_aa: CASSVVGRPSTEAFF; cdr3_nt: TGTGCCAGCAGCGTAGTCGGCAGGCCGAGCACTGAAGCTTTCTTT; j_call: TRBJ1-1; clone_size: -; d_call: -; v_call: TRBV9
cdr3_aa: CASSDRDSNQPQHF; cdr3_nt: TGTGCCAGCTCCGACCGGGATAGCAATCAGCCCCAGCATTTT; j_call: TRBJ1-5; clone_size: -; d_call: -; v_call: TRBV27
cdr3_aa: CASSFLAGARSSTDTQYF; cdr3_nt: TGCGCCAGCAGCTTTCTAGCGGGGGCCCGCTCTAGCACAGATACGCAGTATTTT; j_call: TRBJ2-3; clone_size: many; d_call: TRBD2; v_call: TRBV5-1
cdr3_aa: CASSPAHGSYEQYF; cdr3_nt: TGTGCCAGCTCACCGGCCCACGGGTCCTACGAGCAGTACTTC; j_call: TRBJ2-7; clone_size: -; d_call: -; v_call: TRBV18
cdr3_aa: CASRRGQGKVNTEAFF; cdr3_nt: TGTGCCAGCAGACGAGGACAGGGAAAGGTGAACACTGAAGCTTTCTTT; j_call: TRBJ1-1; clone_size: -; d_call: TRBD1; v_call: TRBV5-6
cdr3_aa: CSVGRGLAGGTSTDTQYF; cdr3_nt: TGCAGCGTTGGGCGGGGACTAGCGGGGGGCACTAGCACAGATACGCAGTATTTT; j_call: TRBJ2-3; clone_size: -; d_call: TRBD2; v_call: TRBV29-1
cdr3_aa: CASSMTAYSNQPQHF; cdr3_nt: TGTGCCAGTAGTATGACAGCGTATAGCAATCAGCCCCAGCATTTT; j_call: TRBJ1-5; clone_size: -; d_call: -; v_call: TRBV19
cdr3_aa: CASSLAGGIFAPLHF; cdr3_nt: TGTGCCAGCAGCTTGGCAGGGGGCATTTTTGCACCCCTCCACTTT; j_call: TRBJ1-6; clone_size: -; d_call: TRBD1; v_call: TRBV5-6
cdr3_aa: CASSSRTGGFDEQYF; cdr3_nt: TGTGCCAGCAGCTCGAGAACAGGGGGCTTCGACGAGCAGTACTTC; j_call: TRBJ2-7; clone_size: -; d_call: TRBD1; v_call: TRBV7-6
cdr3_aa: CASSATSGGENTGELFF; cdr3_nt: TGTGCCAGCAGCGCGACTAGCGGGGGAGAGAACACCGGGGAGCTGTTTTTT; j_call: TRBJ2-2; clone_size: -; d_call: TRBD2; v_call: TRBV7-9
cdr3_aa: CASSFTGYGAGGHSYNEQFF; cdr3_nt: TGCGCCAGCAGCTTCACAGGTTATGGAGCGGGGGGGCACTCCTACAATGAGCAGTTCTTC; j_call: TRBJ2-1; clone_size: -; d_call: TRBD2; v_call: TRBV5-1
cdr3_aa: CSVVGGGTYEQYF; cdr3_nt: TGCAGCGTTGTTGGGGGCGGTACCTACGAGCAGTACTTC; j_call: TRBJ2-7; clone_size: -; d_call: -; v_call: TRBV29-1
cdr3_aa: CASSLGGPGYTF; cdr3_nt: TGTGCCAGCAGCTTAGGGGGCCCTGGCTACACCTTC; j_call: TRBJ1-2; clone_size: -; d_call: -; v_call: TRBV7-8
cdr3_aa: CASSTAATDTQYF; cdr3_nt: TGTGCCAGCAGCACCGCGGCCACAGATACGCAGTATTTT; j_call: TRBJ2-3; clone_size: -; d_call: -; v_call: TRBV5-4
cdr3_aa: CASRNRQEGGYTF; cdr3_nt: TGTGCCAGCAGAAACCGTCAGGAAGGTGGCTACACCTTC; j_call: TRBJ1-2; clone_size: -; d_call: -; v_call: TRBV7-9
cdr3_aa: CSVGGGVQPQHF; cdr3_nt: TGCAGCGTTGGCGGGGGGGTTCAGCCCCAGCATTTT; j_call: TRBJ1-5; clone_size: -; d_call: -; v_call: TRBV29-1
cdr3_aa: CASRAGTGDGYTF; cdr3_nt: TGTGCCAGCAGAGCCGGGACAGGGGATGGCTACACCTTC; j_call: TRBJ1-2; clone_size: -; d_call: TRBD1; v_call: TRBV6-5
cdr3_aa: CASSLLTANSPLHF; cdr3_nt: TGTGCCAGCAGCTTACTGACAGCGAATTCACCCCTCCACTTT; j_call: TRBJ1-6; clone_size: -; d_call: -; v_call: TRBV7-9
cdr3_aa: CASSYPSLRTGVYRNQPQHF; cdr3_nt: TGTGCCAGCAGTTACCCGTCGCTTCGAACAGGGGTATATCGCAATCAGCCCCAGCATTTT; j_call: TRBJ1-5; clone_size: -; d_call: TRBD1; v_call: TRBV6-2/TRBV6-3
cdr3_aa: CASKGQGVFYGYTF; cdr3_nt: TGTGCCAGTAAGGGACAGGGGGTTTTCTATGGCTACACCTTC; j_call: TRBJ1-2; clone_size: once; d_call: TRBD1; v_call: TRBV19
cdr3_aa: CASSPRLTWEDRGSYEQYF; cdr3_nt: TGTGCCAGCAGTCCGAGGCTAACGTGGGAGGACAGGGGTTCCTACGAGCAGTACTTC; j_call: TRBJ2-7; clone_size: -; d_call: TRBD1; v_call: TRBV27
cdr3_aa: CSASRGGAGTDTQYF; cdr3_nt: TGCAGTGCTAGTCGGGGGGGTGCGGGCACAGATACGCAGTATTTT; j_call: TRBJ2-3; clone_size: -; d_call: TRBD2; v_call: TRBV20-1
cdr3_aa: CASSQDLPGANEKLFF; cdr3_nt: TGTGCCAGCAGCCAAGACTTGCCGGGAGCTAATGAAAAACTGTTTTTT; j_call: TRBJ1-4; clone_size: -; d_call: -; v_call: TRBV4-2
cdr3_aa: CASSRTGNTEAFF; cdr3_nt: TGCGCCAGCAGCAGGACAGGGAACACTGAAGCTTTCTTT; j_call: TRBJ1-1; clone_size: -; d_call: TRBD1; v_call: TRBV4-1
cdr3_aa: CASSEGLGAQYF; cdr3_nt: TGTGCCAGCAGCGAGGGACTTGGGGCCCAGTACTTC; j_call: TRBJ2-5; clone_size: -; d_call: -; v_call: TRBV3-1/TRBV3-2